The 12 T cell receptor beta chains below all came from one sample that was sequenced in a study of CD8+CD57+ T cells in acquired aplastic anemia. Genomic DNA, the template, was used for profiling of the TCR beta VDJ and CDR3. TCRdb analysed the reads with MiXCR anew, one entry per CDR3 protein. In the table there are about 160,000 distinct CDR3 sequences, approximately 51% of which are singletons. It was patients with CD8+CD57+ cell expansion by flow cytometry who were chosen for sequencing. The sequencing input was sorted CD4+, CD8+, or CD8+CD57+ T cells (not recorded which) from PBMCs. The receptors here all came from a human donor with aplastic anemia.

A remark on this clonotype: The missing conserved phenylalanine or tryptophan at the end of this CDR3 makes a read error likely. The chain uses TRBV2 and TRBJ1-5; TRBD1 might be the D (6 bases). This CDR3 is built from 15 residues. Germline loops: CDR1 SNHLY, CDR2 FYNNEI. V gave up 3 bases and J gave up 6 bases, with 15 bases separating them. The CDR3 region is CASSELLGACQPQHL. CDR3 nucleotide sequence: TGTGCCAGCAGTGAGTTATTGGGGGCATGTCAGCCCCAGCATCTT.

The genes are TRBV19 and TRBJ2-5; 8 bases fit TRBD2. Germline V gene sequence: CDR1 LNHDA, CDR2 SQIVND (reference sequence). The CDR3 loop spans 15 amino acids. V lost 4 bases to trimming and J lost 5 bases; unmatched junction nucleotides: 9. The CDR3, as DNA: TGTGCCAGTAGTAGTTCCGGGACTAGAAGTGAGACCCAGTACTTC. Its protein is CASSSSGTRSETQYF.

The rearrangement uses TRBV7-9 and TRBJ2-3, with D possibly matching TRBD2 (5 bases). V was shortened by 2 bases and J by 3 bases, with 9 bases between the two germline ends. Per the germline V gene, CDR1 is SEHNR and CDR2 is FQNEAQ (reference sequence). The CDR3 runs 14 residues. CDR3 DNA sequence: TGTGCCAGCAGCTTATCTCGGAGGACAGATACGCAGTATTTT. Translating gives CASSLSRRTDTQYF.

The V and J genes are TRBV10-3 and TRBJ1-5; D remains unclear. V was clipped by 5 bases and J by 5 bases, with 13 bases between them. From germline, CDR1 is ENHRY and CDR2 SYGVKD. This CDR3 has 14 amino acids. CDR3 residues: CAISTGPIDQPQHF. The CDR3 DNA follows: TGTGCCATCAGTACCGGACCCATCGATCAGCCCCAGCATTTT.

Here the CDR3 reads CASSLMTAQWDTQYF. CDR3 DNA sequence: TGCGCCAGCAGCTTGATGACAGCCCAGTGGGATACGCAGTATTTT. The rearrangement uses TRBV5-1 and TRBJ2-3, with D tentatively TRBD1 (5 bases). The CDR3 extends over 15 amino acids. CDR1 and CDR2 from the germline V gene are SGHRS and YFSETQ. V gave up 1 base and J gave up 6 bases, with 15 bases separating them.

The V and J genes are TRBV20-1 and TRBJ1-2; D is ambiguous. V lost 4 bases and J 7 bases, leaving 10 bases between the germline ends. Germline CDR1 reads DFQATT; CDR2 reads SNEGSKA (reference sequence). CDR3 length: 11 amino acids. The CDR3 DNA is TGCAGTGCTACATCAGTTGCTGGCTACACCTTC. Translated, it gives CSATSVAGYTF.

The rearrangement links TRBV19 to TRBJ1-4; D not resolved. The germline CDR1 and CDR2 sequences are LNHDA and SQIVND (reference sequence). This CDR3 region has 17 residues. With 5 bases removed from V and 0 bases from J, the gap between germline ends came to 16 bases. CDR3 nucleotides: TGTGCCAGTAGTCGACCCGACACACTCACAACTAATGAAAAACTGTTTTTT. It is translated as CASSRPDTLTTNEKLFF.

This clonotype turned up a few times. V usage is TRBV19 and J usage is TRBJ2-3, with D maybe TRBD2 (5 bases). Trimming pared 5 bases from V and 2 bases from J, leaving 8 bases between. The germline CDR1 and CDR2 sequences are LNHDA and SQIVND (reference sequence). The CDR3 runs 13 residues. CDR3 coding DNA: TGTGCCAGTAGTCCGGGGAACACAGATACGCAGTATTTT. Protein product: CASSPGNTDTQYF.

V usage is TRBV20-1 and J usage is TRBJ2-7; 8 bases are shared with TRBD2. The CDR3 loop spans 15 amino acids. Per germline, CDR1 DFQATT and CDR2 SNEGSKA (reference sequence). With V trimmed by 3 bases and J by 2 bases, 9 bases remained unmatched. In nucleotides, the CDR3 is TGCAGTGCTAGGAAACCGAACGGGGGGGCCTACGAGCAGTACTTC. This translates into CSARKPNGGAYEQYF.

This clonotype has a count of ten or more. This chain joins TRBV7-6 and TRBJ1-2; a possible D gene is TRBD1 (6 bases). CDR1 is SGHVS, CDR2 FNYEAQ, per germline. V was clipped by 0 bases and J by 7 bases, with 9 bases between them. This CDR3 has 13 amino acids. The CDR3 region has the DNA TGTGCCAGCAGCTTAGCAACAGGGAGTGGCTACACCTTC. It encodes CASSLATGSGYTF. Full variable domain (remainder filled in from reference TRBV7-6 and TRBJ1-2): GAGVSQSPRYKVTKRGQDVALRCDPISGHVSLYWYRQALGQGPEFLTYFNYEAQQDKSGLPNDRFSAERPEGSISTLTIQRTEQRDSAMYRCASSLATGSGYTFGSGTRLTVV.

J is TRBJ2-5 and V is TRBV9, with no clear D. CDR1 and CDR2 (germline): SGDLS, YYNGEE. CDR3 length equals 13 residues. Deletions cut 3 bases from V and 5 bases from J, with 11 bases between. CDR3 DNA: TGTGCCAGCAGCGGCTTGGGGTATGAGACCCAGTACTTC. Its translation is CASSGLGYETQYF.

By sample fraction, this clonotype is medium-sized (0.01 to 0.1%). This chain uses TRBV5-1 with TRBJ1-1; D is possibly TRBD1 (6 bases). The CDR3 has 15 residues. The V end was cut by 0 bases, the J end by 1 base, with 10 bases between. Germline CDR1 SGHRS, CDR2 YFSETQ. The CDR3 coding sequence is TGCGCCAGCAGCTTGGGGGGGGCGCGGAACACTGAAGCTTTCTTT. Translated, it gives CASSLGGARNTEAFF.